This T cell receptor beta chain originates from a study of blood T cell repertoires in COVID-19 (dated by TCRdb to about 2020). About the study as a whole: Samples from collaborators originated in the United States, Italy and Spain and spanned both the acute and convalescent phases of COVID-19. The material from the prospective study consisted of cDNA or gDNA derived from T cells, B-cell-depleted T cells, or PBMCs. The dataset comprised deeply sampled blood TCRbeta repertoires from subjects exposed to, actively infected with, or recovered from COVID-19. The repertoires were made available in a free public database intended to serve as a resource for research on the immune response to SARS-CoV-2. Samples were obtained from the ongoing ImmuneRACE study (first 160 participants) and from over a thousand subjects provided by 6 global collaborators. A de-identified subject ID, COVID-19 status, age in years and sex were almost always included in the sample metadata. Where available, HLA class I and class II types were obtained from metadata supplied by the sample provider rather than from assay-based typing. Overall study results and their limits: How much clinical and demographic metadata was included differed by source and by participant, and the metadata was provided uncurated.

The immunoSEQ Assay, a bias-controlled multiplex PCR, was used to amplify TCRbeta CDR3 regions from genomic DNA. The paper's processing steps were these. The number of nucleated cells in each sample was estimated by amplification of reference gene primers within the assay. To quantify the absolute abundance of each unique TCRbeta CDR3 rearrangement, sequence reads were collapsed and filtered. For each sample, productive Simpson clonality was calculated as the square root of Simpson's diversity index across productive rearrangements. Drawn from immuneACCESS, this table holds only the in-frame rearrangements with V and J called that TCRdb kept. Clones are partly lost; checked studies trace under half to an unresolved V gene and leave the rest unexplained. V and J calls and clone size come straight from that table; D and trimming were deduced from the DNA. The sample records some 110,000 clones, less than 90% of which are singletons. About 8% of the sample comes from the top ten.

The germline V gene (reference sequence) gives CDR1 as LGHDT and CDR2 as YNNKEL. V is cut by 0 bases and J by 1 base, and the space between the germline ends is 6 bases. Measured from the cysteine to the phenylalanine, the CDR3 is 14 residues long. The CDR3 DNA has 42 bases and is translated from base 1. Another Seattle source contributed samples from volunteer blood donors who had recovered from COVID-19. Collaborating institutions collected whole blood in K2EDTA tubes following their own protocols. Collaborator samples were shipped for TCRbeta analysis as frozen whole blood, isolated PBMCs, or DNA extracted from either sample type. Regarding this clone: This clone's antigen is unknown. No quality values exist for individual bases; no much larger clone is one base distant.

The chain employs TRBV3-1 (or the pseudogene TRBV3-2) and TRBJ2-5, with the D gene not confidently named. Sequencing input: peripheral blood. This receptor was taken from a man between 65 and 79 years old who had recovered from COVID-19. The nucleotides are TGTGCCAGCAGCCAAGAGACAATCCAAGAGACCCAGTACTTC. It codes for CASSQETIQETQYF.